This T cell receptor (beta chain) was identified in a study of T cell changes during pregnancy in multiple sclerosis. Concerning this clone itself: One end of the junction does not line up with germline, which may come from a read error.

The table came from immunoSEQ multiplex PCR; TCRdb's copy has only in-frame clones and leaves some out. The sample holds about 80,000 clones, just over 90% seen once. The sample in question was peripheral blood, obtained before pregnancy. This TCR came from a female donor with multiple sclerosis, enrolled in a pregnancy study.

This CDR3 reads CASSIGLSGRTSYNEQFF. As DNA, the CDR3 is TGTGCCAGCAGCATAGGATTGAGCGGGAGGACGTCCTATAATGAGCAGTTCTTC. This sequence joins TRBV11-2 and TRBJ2-1; 9 nucleotides align to TRBD2. Germline values: CDR1 SGHAT, CDR2 FQNNGV. The CDR3 runs to 18 residues.